Shown below are 20 T cell receptor beta chains from a single sample sequenced in a study of blood T cell repertoires in COVID-19. Profiling relied on immunoSEQ multiplex PCR, and the TCRdb table lists in-frame clones only, not all of them. The data show hundreds of thousands of clones, with approximately 89% seen just once and roughly 6.9% held by the top ten. Material for sequencing was peripheral blood. These receptors were obtained from a woman aged 25 to 39 who had recovered from COVID-19.

The chain carries TRBV2 and TRBJ1-5, with D perhaps matching TRBD1 (5 bases). This CDR3 has 13 amino acids. CDR1 is SNHLY and CDR2 is FYNNEI in the germline V gene. Trimming shortened V by 8 bases and J by 6 bases, and 14 bases separated the two germline ends. The DNA of the CDR3 is TGTGCCAGCGGCGGGGGGGATGGTCAGCCCCAGCATTTT. Protein: CASGGGDGQPQHF.

The chain employs TRBV18 and TRBJ2-7, with D perhaps matching TRBD2 (5 bases). V was trimmed by 2 bases and J by 6 bases, leaving 8 bases between them. CDR1 is KGHSH, CDR2 LQKENI, per germline. The CDR3 runs to 12 residues. The DNA for the CDR3 is TGTGCCAGCTCACCATCGGGGAGCGAGCAGTACTTC. The encoded protein is CASSPSGSEQYF.

This chain links TRBV28 with TRBJ2-3; maybe TRBD2 (6 bases). CDR3 length: 16 amino acids. V lost 4 bases and J lost 4, with 18 bases in between. CDR1 and CDR2 from the germline V gene are MDHEN and SYDVKM. The CDR3 here is CASSSPGLLGADTQYF. Written as DNA, the CDR3 is TGTGCCAGCAGTTCCCCGGGACTCCTTGGAGCAGATACGCAGTATTTT.

This clone was seen just once. The rearrangement links TRBV2 to TRBJ1-6; 8 bases align to TRBD1. The CDR3 consists of 15 residues. V was pared by 5 bases and J by 10 bases, with 10 bases of the junction left unmatched. Germline values: CDR1 SNHLY, CDR2 FYNNEI. The CDR3, as DNA: TGTGCCAGCAGTAAACAGGGGGAAAGGGACTCACCCCTCCACTTT. Its protein product is CASSKQGERDSPLHF.

This chain links TRBV27 with TRBJ1-5; TRBD1 matches at 8 bases. The CDR3 is made up of 15 amino acids. V lost 7 bases and J lost 5; bases outside the gene matches: 10. Germline V gives CDR1 MNHEY, CDR2 SMNVEV (reference sequence). The CDR3 sequence is CASTPSGQGHQPQHF. The DNA for the CDR3 is TGTGCCAGCACTCCTTCAGGACAGGGACATCAGCCCCAGCATTTT.

A remark on this clone: Other nucleotide sequences from this sample produce the same CDR3. The V call is TRBV5-1, the J call TRBJ1-1; D is possibly TRBD1 (5 bases). This CDR3 spans 14 amino acids. Per germline, CDR1 SGHRS and CDR2 YFSETQ. Trimming removed 1 base at V and 0 bases at J, with 7 bases between. CDR3 sequence reads: CASSLRQMNTEAFF. Here the CDR3 DNA reads TGCGCCAGCAGCTTGAGACAGATGAACACTGAAGCTTTCTTT.

The CDR3 DNA sequence: TGCGCCAGCCGGGACAGGAGTTCCTACGAGCAGTACTTC. Its translation is CASRDRSSYEQYF. The J gene is TRBJ2-7, the V gene TRBV5-1, with TRBD1 identical over 8 bases. Per germline, CDR1 SGHRS and CDR2 YFSETQ. Trimming removed 7 bases from V and 1 base from J; junction bases left unmatched: 4. This CDR3 has 13 residues. The variable domain in full, completed from reference TRBV5-1 and TRBJ2-7, reads KAGVTQTPRYLIKTRGQQVTLSCSPISGHRSVSWYQQTPGQGLQFLFEYFSETQRNKGNFPGRFSGRQFSNSRSEMNVSTLELGDSALYLCASRDRSSYEQYFGPGTRLTVT.

This chain joins TRBV7-9 and TRBJ1-2, with 7 bases that match TRBD1. Trimming took 3 bases from V and 4 from J; bases not matched to a gene: 5. Germline V lookup: CDR1 SEHNR, CDR2 FQNEAQ (reference sequence). This CDR3 has 14 residues. CDR3 DNA sequence: TGTGCCAGCAGCTTGACAGGGTGGGGCTATGGCTACACCTTC. It is translated as CASSLTGWGYGYTF.

The gene calls are TRBV11-2 and TRBJ2-3; 10 bases match TRBD2. Trimming at V came to 4 bases and at J to 4 bases, leaving 5 bases not matched to a gene. CDR1 is SGHAT, CDR2 FQNNGV, per germline. This CDR3 region has 15 residues. The CDR3 DNA is TGTGCCAGCAGCTATTTAGCGGGGGGCCCAGATACGCAGTATTTT. Its protein is CASSYLAGGPDTQYF. The full variable domain, in which reference TRBV11-2 and TRBJ2-3 provide the parts outside the CDR3, is EAGVAQSPRYKIIEKRQSVAFWCNPISGHATLYWYQQILGQGPKLLIQFQNNGVVDDSQLPKDRFSAERLKGVDSTLKIQPAKLEDSAVYLCASSYLAGGPDTQYFGPGTRLTVL.

This clone was counted once. Here the CDR3 DNA reads TGTGCCAGCAGCTTAGATACAGGTTCGGTGAGTGGCTACACCTTC. Translated, it gives CASSLDTGSVSGYTF. This chain connects TRBV7-2 to TRBJ1-2, with D possibly TRBD1 on 5 matching bases. In germline, CDR1 is SGHTA, CDR2 FQGNSA. CDR3 length: 15 residues. Trimming stripped 1 base from V and 7 bases from J, with 16 bases between.

The chain couples TRBV18 to TRBJ1-1; 8 bases agree with TRBD1. With V trimmed by 1 base and J by 2 bases, 6 bases remained unmatched. CDR1 and CDR2 (germline): KGHSH, LQKENI. The CDR3 runs to 16 residues. The CDR3 sequence: CASSPRGQGPNTEAFF. In nucleotides, the CDR3 is TGTGCCAGCTCACCACGCGGACAGGGCCCTAACACTGAAGCTTTCTTT.

This chain links TRBV7-8 with TRBJ2-5; tentatively, D is TRBD1 (5 bases). V lost 0 bases and J lost 5, with 13 bases in between. This CDR3 comprises 15 residues. The germline CDR1 and CDR2 sequences are SGHVS and FQNEAQ. The DNA for the CDR3 is TGTGCCAGCAGCTTAGCGCCTGGGGCTAGGGAGACCCAGTACTTC. Its translation is CASSLAPGARETQYF.

The chain links TRBV24-1 to TRBJ2-2; D perhaps matches TRBD2 (6 bases). With 2 bases removed from V and 5 bases from J, the gap between germline ends came to 14 bases. The CDR3 is 16 amino acids. From germline, CDR1 is KGHDR and CDR2 SFDVKD. CDR3: CATSDWDSERTGELFF. The CDR3, as DNA: TGTGCCACCAGTGATTGGGACTCGGAACGAACCGGGGAGCTGTTTTTT.

The J gene is TRBJ2-3, the V gene TRBV2; D ambiguous. In germline, CDR1 is SNHLY, CDR2 FYNNEI. With 0 bases removed from V and 2 bases from J, the gap between germline ends came to 6 bases. There are 14 residues in the CDR3. The CDR3 sequence is CASSEARHTDTQYF. CDR3 DNA sequence: TGTGCCAGCAGTGAAGCAAGACACACAGATACGCAGTATTTT.

The rearrangement links TRBV12-5 to TRBJ1-1, with no clear D. The germline V gene has CDR1 LGHNT and CDR2 FRNRAP. Trimming shortened V by 3 bases and J by 6 bases, and 5 bases separated the two germline ends. The CDR3 length is 11 residues. The CDR3 DNA sequence: TGTGCTAGTGGTTTAGACTCTGAAGCTTTCTTT. Its translation is CASGLDSEAFF.

The chain carries TRBV2 and TRBJ2-5, with D perhaps TRBD1 (5 bases). CDR1 SNHLY and CDR2 FYNNEI come from the germline V gene. Between the trimmed V and J ends, which lost 7 bases and 5 bases, there was a span of 11 bases. The CDR3 covers 12 residues. CDR3 DNA: TGTGCCAGCATGGCAGGGTGGGAGACCCAGTACTTC. It translates to CASMAGWETQYF.

The CDR3 spells CASSQVLAGYNEQFF. The CDR3 coding sequence is TGCGCCAGCAGCCAAGTGCTAGCGGGGTACAATGAGCAGTTCTTC. The chain uses TRBV4-3 and TRBJ2-1, with TRBD2 matching 9 bases. Germline V gives CDR1 LGHNA, CDR2 YSLEER. This CDR3 region has 15 residues. With V trimmed by 1 base and J by 4 bases, 2 bases remained unmatched.

The rearrangement uses TRBV6-5 and TRBJ1-2; 11 bases align to TRBD1. CDR1 and CDR2 from the germline V gene are MNHEY and SVGAGI. This CDR3 region has 14 residues. J was trimmed by 5 bases and V by 4 bases; bases with no gene match: 3. The CDR3 reads CASSSGTGGYGYTF. The DNA of the CDR3 is TGTGCCAGCAGTTCCGGGACAGGGGGTTATGGCTACACCTTC.

V and J are TRBV5-1 and TRBJ2-7; 12 bases fit TRBD1. Per the germline V gene, CDR1 is SGHRS and CDR2 is YFSETQ. V was pared by 5 bases and J by 0 bases, with 12 bases of the junction left unmatched. The CDR3 covers 18 residues. The CDR3 reads CASRPPGQGAARSYEQYF. CDR3 coding DNA: TGCGCCAGCAGACCTCCGGGACAGGGGGCGGCTCGCTCCTACGAGCAGTACTTC.

CDR3 in amino acids: CASSVTGTSGGSQETQYF. In DNA form, the CDR3 reads TGTGCCAGCAGCGTAACCGGGACTAGCGGGGGATCCCAAGAGACCCAGTACTTC. The gene calls are TRBV9 and TRBJ2-5; 14 bases are shared with TRBD2. With V trimmed by 1 base and J by 1 base, 6 bases remained unmatched. Looked up from germline, CDR1 is SGDLS and CDR2 is YYNGEE. This CDR3 region has 18 residues.